This T cell receptor (beta chain) derives from a study of cytomegalovirus exposure and HLA in healthy donors (dated by TCRdb to about 2017). About the full investigation: An earlier analysis of several hundred of the donors reported 250 to 300 Gb of sequence data and some 120 million unique TCR beta sequences from about 200 million T cells. To predict cytomegalovirus infection status, the study combined high-throughput TCR immunosequencing, statistical association of individual TCRs with disease status, and machine learning. The study used immunosequencing to profile the T cell repertoires of several hundred subjects and linked those repertoires to cytomegalovirus serostatus. A later analysis re-examined previously published TCR beta repertoires from about 700 donors and added high-resolution HLA genotyping to investigate patterns of TCR occurrence. In a later genetic analysis, genome-wide SNP genotypes for about 60% of the 666 donors were used, and that subset was treated as a discovery cohort. The study was designed to test whether signatures of past pathogen exposure could be identified by cataloging public T cell receptors. In the later analysis, no new phenotypic data were used to find candidate immune exposures; instead, reliance was placed on TCR beta sequences and their occurrence across donors. Among some 410 genotyped donors of the cohort, an average of approximately 240,000 unique TCR beta nucleotide sequences was sequenced per donor, of which about 19% were non-productive. Besides the first cohort of hundreds of subjects, a separate validation cohort made up of 95 to 150 different subjects was used. To decide whether each TCR beta V gene segment behaved as functional or pseudogenic, an earlier analysis of some 580 of the donors relied on high-throughput TCR beta sequencing. Typing coverage differed by locus: A, B, C, DRB1 and DQB1 were typed in roughly 620-630 donors, DQA1 in approximately 520, DPA1 in 600 to 610, and DPB1 in 472. Because of strong linkage in the cohort, roughly five DR-DQ haplotypes were treated as single units for association and clustering. Donor age, sex, ethnicity and CMV serostatus were compiled together with the repertoire data. All discovery cohort repertoires had been generated using a single sequencing platform. Roughly 300 gigabases of sequencing data and some 85 million unique TCR sequences were included in an early release covering about 600 HLA-typed donors. Of the 300 to 500 genotyped donors, more than 75% were placed in the genetic ancestry cluster associated with self-reported Caucasian donors. Class I and class II HLA loci were covered by the typing at four-digit resolution. What the research found in general, with its limitations: Because some donors lacked HLA typing at each locus, the association tests relied only on the typed subset. Linkage disequilibrium might explain the correlated functional status among segregating V segments, but an unknown experimental factor could not be ruled out. The study listed 164 TCR beta chains as associated with cytomegalovirus. While some public TCRs were present in many individuals, most TCR sequences turned up only very rarely across donors. A later genetic analysis reported fewer N-insertions in productive TCRs among donors in an Asian-associated ancestry cluster than the roughly 640-donor mean. According to a later analysis, most CMV-associated TCR beta chains appeared to be HLA-restricted, and the HLA associations seemed to be driven largely by CMV exposure. A group of highly shared sequence variants was considered likely to be a technical artifact of the sequencing pipeline. Some IMGT-functional V segments, including TRBV6-2 and TRBV6-3, could not be told apart with the 87-base-pair reads, so those segments were excluded. The classifier was reported to diagnose cytomegalovirus status with high specificity and sensitivity in both the original and validation cohorts. Compared with equally common non-associated chains, HLA-associated TCR beta chains in a later analysis were more clonally expanded and had lower generation probabilities. A later genetic analysis associated a missense DCLRE1C variant with V-gene and J-gene trimming of TCR beta chains, and an independent cohort replicated the association. In a later analysis, TCR association rates were found to vary across HLA loci, with the most associated TCRs seen for DRB1 alleles and the fewest for HLA-C alleles. About 17 rarely observed V segments, including chromosome 9 orphons, were excluded from the earlier analysis of some 590 of the donors because counts were too low. According to a later analysis, parvovirus B19, influenza, CMV and Epstein-Barr virus appeared linked to several top co-occurrence clusters. The authors suggested that the approach could potentially be generalized to other disease states and immunological phenotypes. Presence/absence analyses assumed roughly uniform sequencing depth across donors, an assumption that may not hold. Specific HLA alleles were associated with over 15,000 TCR beta sequences at a false discovery rate of 0.05 in a later analysis. In an earlier analysis of about 550 of the donors, most TCR beta V segments were observed in productive rearrangements about 90% or about 30% of the time, broadly matching IMGT annotations. Only TCR beta chains were sequenced in this cohort, and the absence of alpha or paired-chain data limited detectable features. A further reported finding was that TCR beta sequences accurately predicted the HLA-A and HLA-B alleles for most subjects in the first cohort. A few of the identified cytomegalovirus-associated TCR beta chains were confirmed in vitro to be specific for cytomegalovirus antigens. The only immune exposure information available for the cohort was CMV serostatus. When HLA alleles, especially DR and DQ, strongly co-occurred, attributing TCR associations to individual alleles was difficult.

V is trimmed back by 5 bases and J by 4 bases, and the junction contains 7 bases that no gene match accounts for. Reading from cysteine to phenylalanine, the CDR3 counts 15 amino acids. Solely the CDR3 DNA is kept, with 45 bases framed from the first base. The germline V gene encodes CDR1 SGHAT and CDR2 FQDESV (reference sequence). To prepare the library, the immunoSEQ multiplex PCR assay was applied. A mixture of 60 forward primers for TCR Vbeta segments and 13 reverse primers for TCR Jbeta segments was used in the multiplex PCR. The CDR3 region of rearranged TCR beta genes was amplified from genomic DNA by a multiplex PCR assay. The amplified TCR beta libraries were sequenced on the Illumina HiSeq System as 87-base-pair reads. In the source study's methods: In a later analysis, about 80 million unique TCR beta chains were counted across the roughly 700 repertoires, and around 10 million of these chains were shared by at least two donors. Raw reads were error-corrected and collapsed into unique sequences with a nearest-neighbor algorithm that merged closely related sequences to remove PCR and sequencing errors. V, D and J gene segments were assigned by aligning CDR3 sequences to IMGT reference sequences. Each retained sequence needed at least a six-nucleotide match to both a V gene segment and a J gene segment. Rearrangements were called productive when the CDR3 lacked stop codons and stayed in frame with V and J; all others were non-productive. Following IMGT convention, CDR3 was defined as the stretch from the second conserved V-encoded cysteine up to the conserved J-encoded phenylalanine. The earlier analysis of roughly 590 of the donors excluded sequences that lacked an unambiguous match to a single V gene segment. In an earlier analysis of several hundred of the donors, a V segment was called functional when productive rearrangements were above 56.7%, and segregating when the standard deviation between donors exceeded 5%. A statistical classification framework was built to diagnose cytomegalovirus status from the catalog of TCR beta chain sequences. In a later analysis, V and J genes were assigned by comparing TCR nucleotide sequences against IMGT/GENE-DB human TR gene sequences. A later analysis assigned CDR3 sequences and most-parsimonious VDJ recombination scenarios with the TCRdist pipeline. In a later analysis, every TCR beta chain was defined by the combination of its CDR3 amino acid sequence and its V-gene family, and reads without a unique V-gene family were dropped. A later analysis removed several hundred highly shared, low-generation-probability nucleotide sequences to deal with suspected cross-contamination and a sequencing artifact. In a later analysis, a clonal expansion index for each public chain was calculated from normalized within-repertoire ranks of inferred template counts. In a later analysis, generation probabilities were computed with a VDJ recombination model fitted to out-of-frame rearrangements, and the resulting probabilities were checked against IGoR. In a later analysis, TCR-TCR, TCR-HLA and TCR-CMV co-occurrence was scored with hypergeometric tests, and a repertoire-size bias correction was applied to TCR pairs. False discovery rates were estimated in a later analysis by permuting HLA or CMV assignments 20 times. In a later analysis, co-occurring TCRs were grouped with DBSCAN, and TCRdist sequence similarity was added when clustering was performed within HLA-allele-positive subsets. Repertoires with fewer than 30,000 or more than 120,000 public chains were left out of co-occurrence clustering, as were four to six repertoires with anomalous nucleotide sharing. TCRdb carries this immuneACCESS record with in-frame sequences only. Its versions omit some clonotypes, under half of them owing to an unresolved V gene in the studies checked, with the rest unexplained. That table is the source of V, J and clone size, and D and trimming were worked out from the DNA. The sample yields over 100,000 clones; roughly 80% were counted once. In total, the top ten clones hold more than 9.5% of the sample.

In the case of this clone: The clone's antigen remains unknown. Base qualities are missing; no much larger clone stands one base away.

In total, more than 500 healthy bone marrow donors made up the cohort. At the time of sampling, every cohort member was nominally healthy, though immune exposures that went unrecorded were likely present. The donor tested CMV seropositive and was one of the 289 seropositive cohort members. Every donor gave a peripheral blood sample, and the peripheral blood mononuclear cells from that sample were used for TCR beta sequencing. Genomic DNA was extracted from the blood cell samples with the Qiagen DNeasy Blood Extraction Kit. The chain is made from TRBV11-1 and TRBJ2-1, with 8 central nucleotides matching TRBD2. The sequenced sample consisted of PBMCs. The receptor was isolated from a male donor in good health and CMV-seropositive. The CDR3 is CASSPTSGVYNEQFF. The bases are TGTGCCAGCAGCCCAACTAGCGGAGTTTACAATGAGCAGTTCTTC.